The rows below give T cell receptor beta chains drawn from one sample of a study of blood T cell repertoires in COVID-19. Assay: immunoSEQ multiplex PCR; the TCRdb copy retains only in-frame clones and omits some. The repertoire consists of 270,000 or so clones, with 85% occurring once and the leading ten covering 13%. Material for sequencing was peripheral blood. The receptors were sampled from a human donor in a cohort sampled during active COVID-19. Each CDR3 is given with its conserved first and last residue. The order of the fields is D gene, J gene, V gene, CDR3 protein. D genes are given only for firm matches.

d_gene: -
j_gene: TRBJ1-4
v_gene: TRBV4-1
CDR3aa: CASSGQGRTANEKLFF

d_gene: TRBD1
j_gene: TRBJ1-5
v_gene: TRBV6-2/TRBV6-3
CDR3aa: CASSLTGGGQPQHF

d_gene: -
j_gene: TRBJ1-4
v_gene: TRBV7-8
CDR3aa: CASSPERVTTNEKLFF

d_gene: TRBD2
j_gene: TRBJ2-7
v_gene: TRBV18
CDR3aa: CASSPGTSGAYEQYF

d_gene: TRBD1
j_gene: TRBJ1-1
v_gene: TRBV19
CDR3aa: CASSTPGQGLTEAFF

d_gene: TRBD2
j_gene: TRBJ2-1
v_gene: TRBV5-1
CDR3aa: CASSLDTSGSGEQFF

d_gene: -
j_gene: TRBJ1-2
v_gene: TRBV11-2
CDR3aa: CASRHATVDYGYTF

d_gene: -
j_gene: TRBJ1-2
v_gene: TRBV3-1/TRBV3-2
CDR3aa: CASSQASGEDNYGYTF

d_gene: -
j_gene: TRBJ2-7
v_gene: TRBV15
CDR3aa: CATSRDNGRESYF

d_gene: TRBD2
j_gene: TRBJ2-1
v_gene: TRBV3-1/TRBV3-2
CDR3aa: CASSPLAGTNEQFF

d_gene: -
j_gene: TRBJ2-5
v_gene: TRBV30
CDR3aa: CAWSVSLQETQYF

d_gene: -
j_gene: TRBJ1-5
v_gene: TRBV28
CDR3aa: CASSLSVRVEPQHF

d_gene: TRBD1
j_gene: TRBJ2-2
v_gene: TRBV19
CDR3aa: CASSLQGANTGELFF

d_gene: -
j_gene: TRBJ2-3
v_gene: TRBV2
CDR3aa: CASNRGGVDTQYF

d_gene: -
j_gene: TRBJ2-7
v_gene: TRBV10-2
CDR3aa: CASSESNTAYEQYF

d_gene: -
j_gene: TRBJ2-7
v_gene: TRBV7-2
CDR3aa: CASSLEGSSGEQYF